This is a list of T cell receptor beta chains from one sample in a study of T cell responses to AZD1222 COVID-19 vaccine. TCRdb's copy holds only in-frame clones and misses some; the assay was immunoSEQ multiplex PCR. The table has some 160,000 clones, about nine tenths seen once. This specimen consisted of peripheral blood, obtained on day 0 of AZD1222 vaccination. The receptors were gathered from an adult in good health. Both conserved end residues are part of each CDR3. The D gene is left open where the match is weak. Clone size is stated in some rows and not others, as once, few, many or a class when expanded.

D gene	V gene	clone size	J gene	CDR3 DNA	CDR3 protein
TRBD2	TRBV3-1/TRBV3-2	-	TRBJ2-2	TGTGCCAGCAGCCAAGGTGGGGGGGCCGGGGAGCTGTTTTTT	CASSQGGGAGELFF
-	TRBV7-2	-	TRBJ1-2	TGTGCCAGCAGCTTAAAATTAGCATCGGGCTACACCTTC	CASSLKLASGYTF
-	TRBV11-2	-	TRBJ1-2	TGTGCCAGCAGCTTTATCTGGGGGCTAGGCTACACCTTC	CASSFIWGLGYTF
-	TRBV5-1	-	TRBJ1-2	TGCGCCAGCAGCCTAGACCTCTCTAACTATGGCTACACCTTC	CASSLDLSNYGYTF
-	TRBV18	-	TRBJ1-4	TGTGCCAGCTCCCAGGCCTGGGAGGCTAATGAAAAACTGTTTTTT	CASSQAWEANEKLFF
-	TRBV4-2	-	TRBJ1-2	TGTGCCAGCAGCCAAGATAAAGGGCAGGGGAAGGGCTACACCTTC	CASSQDKGQGKGYTF
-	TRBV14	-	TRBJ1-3	TGTGCCAGCAGCCAAGATTGGAGGACTGACTATGTCTCTGGAAACACCATATATTTT	CASSQDWRTDYVSGNTIYF
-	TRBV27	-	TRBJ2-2	TGTGCCAGCAGAACGAACACCGGGGAGCTGTTTTTT	CASRTNTGELFF
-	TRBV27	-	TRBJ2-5	TGTGCCACCTTGAATGATCCCGAGACCCAGTACTTC	CATLNDPETQYF
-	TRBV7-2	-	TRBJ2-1	TGTGCCAGCAGCTCCGGGGCCTACGCGGAGTTCTTC	CASSSGAYAEFF
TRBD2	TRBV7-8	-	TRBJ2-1	TGTGCCAGCAGCTTAGGGTCTAGCGGGGGCCATGAGCAGTTCTTC	CASSLGSSGGHEQFF
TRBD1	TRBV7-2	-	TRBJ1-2	TGTGCCAGCAGCCCGGACAGGGGGCCAGCTAACTATGGCTACACCTTC	CASSPDRGPANYGYTF
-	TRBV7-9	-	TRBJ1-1	TGTGCCAGCAGCCGCGGACGTCAGGACGCTGAAGCTTTCTTT	CASSRGRQDAEAFF
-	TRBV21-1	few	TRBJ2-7	TGTGCCAGCACCACCGATCCAGGCCCTAATTACGAGCAGTACTTC	CASTTDPGPNYEQYF
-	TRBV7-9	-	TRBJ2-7	TGTGCCAGCAGCTTAACAGGTGTAGGCTCCTACGAGCAGTACTTC	CASSLTGVGSYEQYF
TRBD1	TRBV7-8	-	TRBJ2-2	TGTGCCAGCAGCCAATTAGGGGGCCCGACGGACGCCTCGAACACCGGGGAGCTGTTTTTT	CASSQLGGPTDASNTGELFF
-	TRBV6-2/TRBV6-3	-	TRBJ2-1	TGTGCCAGCAGTTACGAGGGGGGGCGTCGGCATGAGCAGTTCTTC	CASSYEGGRRHEQFF
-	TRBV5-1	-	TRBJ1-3	TGCGCCAGCAGCTTGGGTACGGGGGTTTCTGGAAACACCATATATTTT	CASSLGTGVSGNTIYF
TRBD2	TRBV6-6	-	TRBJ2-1	TGTGCCAGCAGTTGGACTAGCGGGGTCCACAATGAGCAGTTCTTC	CASSWTSGVHNEQFF
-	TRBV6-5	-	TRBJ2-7	TGTGCCAGCAGTTACGGGAGAGGCCACGAGCAGTACTTC	CASSYGRGHEQYF
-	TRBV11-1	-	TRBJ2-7	TGTGCCAGCAGCTTACGGCACTACGACTCCTACGAGCAGTACTTC	CASSLRHYDSYEQYF
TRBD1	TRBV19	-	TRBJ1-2	TGTGCCAGTAGTATACAGGGGGATGCCTATGGCTACACCTTC	CASSIQGDAYGYTF
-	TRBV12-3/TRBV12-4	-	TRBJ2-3	TGTGCCAGCAGTTTCAGTACCGCAGATACGCAGTATTTT	CASSFSTADTQYF
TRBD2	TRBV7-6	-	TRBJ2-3	TGTGCCAGCAGCTTAGGGCTAGCGGGCGCTCCCGGAGATACGCAGTATTTT	CASSLGLAGAPGDTQYF
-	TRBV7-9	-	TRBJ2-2	TGTGCCAGCAGCCTCAGGGACAGCGGGACCGGGGAGCTGTTTTTT	CASSLRDSGTGELFF
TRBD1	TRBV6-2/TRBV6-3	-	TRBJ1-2	TGTGCCAGCAGTTACGAATTGGGACAGCCTACCTATGGCTACACCTTC	CASSYELGQPTYGYTF
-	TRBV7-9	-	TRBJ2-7	TGTGCCAGCAGCTTAGGCCAGCATCGCAGGGACTCCTACGAGCAGTACTTC	CASSLGQHRRDSYEQYF
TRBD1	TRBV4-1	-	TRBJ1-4	TGCGCCAGCAGCCCTCAGGGGGCTGGTGAAAAACTGTTTTTT	CASSPQGAGEKLFF
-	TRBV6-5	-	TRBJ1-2	TGTGCCAGCAGTTACTCTGCAGGGGTAGGCTATGGCTACACCTTC	CASSYSAGVGYGYTF
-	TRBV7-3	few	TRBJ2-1	TGTGCCAGCAGCTTAGGTAATGAGCAGTTCTTC	CASSLGNEQFF